Below are 9 T cell receptor beta chains sequenced from a single sample in a study of human T cells and chemical hapten exposure. Time point noted: patch test 1, 2 weeks after DPC sensitization. Regarding treatment: therapeutic diphenylcyclopropenone sensitization with weekly scalp DPC. One entry per CDR3 protein results from TCRdb running MiXCR on the RACE reads. The sample lists 300,000 to 450,000 distinct CDR3 sequences, approximately 5.1% occurring once. The sequenced sample was whole blood, obtained in connection with sensitization to the hapten diphenylcyclopropenone (DPC). Every receptor here comes from a woman aged 50 to 60 with alopecia areata. Some clones in this sample may be carry-over from other donors' samples.

The chain carries TRBV6-6 and TRBJ1-6; D remains ambiguous. V lost 2 bases and J lost 7, with 18 bases in between. The germline gives CDR1 MNHNY, CDR2 SVGAGI (reference sequence). The CDR3 spans 17 residues. DNA for the CDR3: TGTGCCAGCAGTTACCCGTCTCTGGGGTCAGGAAATTCACCCCTCCACTTT. This translates into CASSYPSLGSGNSPLHF.

This clonotype was counted at least ten times. CDR3 sequence (DNA): TGCGCCAGCCTCATTAATGGGACCGCTGTGGGTTATGAGCAGTTCTTC. As protein: CASLINGTAVGYEQFF. The chain uses TRBV5-1 and TRBJ2-1; D is perhaps TRBD1 or TRBD2 (5 bases each). Trimming left V 7 bases short and J 8 bases short, with 25 bases between. Germline V gene lookup returns CDR1 SGHRS and CDR2 YFSETQ. The CDR3 has 16 residues.

This clonotype was recorded many times. The chain joins TRBV28 to TRBJ2-3; 9 positions match TRBD2. After removal of 2 bases from V and 3 bases from J, the junction contained 15 bases not matched to a gene. From germline, CDR1 is MDHEN and CDR2 SYDVKM. CDR3 length: 19 residues. CDR3 amino acids: CASSLRLAGTQGTTDTQYF. CDR3 sequence (DNA): TGTGCCAGCAGTTTAAGGCTAGCGGGAACCCAAGGGACAACAGATACGCAGTATTTT. Complete variable domain (other parts from reference TRBV28 and TRBJ2-3): DVKVTQSSRYLVKRTGEKVFLECVQDMDHENMFWYRQDPGLGLRLIYFSYDVKMKEKGDIPEGYSVSREKKERFSLILESASTNQTSMYLCASSLRLAGTQGTTDTQYFGPGTRLTVL.

This clonotype has ten or more counts. The DNA of the CDR3 is TGTGCCAGCAGTTGGACAGGGAATTCACCCCTCCACTTT. Translation: CASSWTGNSPLHF. This rearrangement joins TRBV6-6 to TRBJ1-6; 8 positions match TRBD1. CDR1 MNHNY and CDR2 SVGAGI come from the germline V gene (reference sequence). The CDR3 loop spans 13 amino acids. V was clipped by 4 bases and J by 7 bases; unmatched bases: 0.

This clonotype was seen ten or more times. This chain uses TRBV4-1 with TRBJ2-1; tentatively, D is TRBD1 (5 bases). CDR3 length: 16 amino acids. Germline V gene lookup returns CDR1 MGHRA and CDR2 YSYEKL. Trimming left V 0 bases short and J 1 base short, with 10 bases between. In DNA form, the CDR3 reads TGCGCCAGCAGCCAAGATACAGGACCGTCCTACAATGAGCAGTTCTTC. This codes for CASSQDTGPSYNEQFF.

The rearrangement joins TRBV7-2 to TRBJ2-1; 9 bases line up with TRBD1. The CDR3 totals 17 residues. V shed 5 bases, J shed 4 bases, and the junction held 12 bases outside the gene matches. Per the germline V gene, CDR1 is SGHTA and CDR2 is FQGNSA. The CDR3, as DNA: TGTGCCAGCAGCATTTTTCCCGGGACAGGGTTGTACAATGAGCAGTTCTTC. Translating it yields CASSIFPGTGLYNEQFF. The whole variable domain, remainder taken from reference TRBV7-2 and TRBJ2-1, is GAGVSQSPSNKVTEKGKDVELRCDPISGHTALYWYRQSLGQGLEFLIYFQGNSAPDKSGLPSDRFSAERTGGSVSTLTIQRTQQEDSAVYLCASSIFPGTGLYNEQFFGPGTRLTVL.

Many counts were recorded for this clonotype. This chain connects TRBV5-1 to TRBJ2-1, with D possibly matching TRBD1 (5 bases). The germline CDR1 and CDR2 sequences are SGHRS and YFSETQ. Trimming pared 4 bases from V and 3 bases from J, leaving 14 bases between. The CDR3 spans 15 residues. CDR3 sequence reads: CASSRDSSFYNEQFF. CDR3 coding DNA: TGCGCCAGCAGCCGCGACAGCTCTTTCTACAATGAGCAGTTCTTC.

Regarding this clonotype: A much larger clone lies a single base off, so this may be a read error. The chain joins TRBV6-6 to TRBJ2-5; the match to TRBD1 covers 11 bases. The CDR3 is 15 residues long. Germline CDR1 reads MNHNY; CDR2 reads SVGAGI (reference sequence). The CDR3 is CASRPGTGGQESQYF. Written as DNA, the CDR3 is TGTGCCAGCAGGCCCGGGACAGGGGGACAAGAGTCCCAGTACTTC.

In its sample, this clonotype was seen many times. The CDR3 is CASSQPGEYEQYF. The DNA of the CDR3 is TGCGCCAGCAGCCAGCCAGGGGAGTACGAGCAGTACTTC. The chain carries TRBV4-1 and TRBJ2-7, with a possible D match to TRBD1 (6 bases). Germline V lookup: CDR1 MGHRA, CDR2 YSYEKL. CDR3 length: 13 amino acids. V lost 3 bases, J lost 4 bases, and 10 bases lay in between.